Below are 9 T cell receptor beta chains sequenced from a single sample in a study of control samples from healthy donors and cancer patients. The table came from immunoSEQ multiplex PCR; TCRdb's copy has only in-frame clones and leaves some out. The sample consists of around 140,000 clones, under 95% of them appearing once. Sample: blood. The receptors shown here come from a man aged 18 to 35 in good health.

The chain links TRBV5-1 to TRBJ2-7, with a possible D match to TRBD2 (6 bases). This CDR3 spans 16 amino acids. Germline V CDR1 and CDR2: SGHRS, YFSETQ. The V end was cut by 2 bases, the J end by 2 bases, with 17 bases between. CDR3 sequence (DNA): TGCGCCAGCAGCTTAGTGGGAGGAGTCAAAACCTACGAGCAGTACTTC. Its translation is CASSLVGGVKTYEQYF.

V usage is TRBV4-3 and J usage is TRBJ1-1; perhaps TRBD1 as D (5 bases). This CDR3 region has 16 residues. The germline CDR1 and CDR2 sequences are LGHNA and YSLEER. Trimming shortened V by 0 bases and J by 8 bases, and 19 bases separated the two germline ends. CDR3 bases: TGCGCCAGCAGCCAAGACCGGGGACCCCCTACCGGGGAAGCTTTCTTT. As protein: CASSQDRGPPTGEAFF.

The chain couples TRBV7-9 to TRBJ2-1, with D perhaps matching TRBD2 (5 bases). Deletions cut 7 bases from V and 5 bases from J, with 18 bases between. In germline, CDR1 is SEHNR, CDR2 FQNEAQ (reference sequence). The CDR3 spans 15 residues. CDR3 in DNA: TGTGCCAGCAACCTTTGGGGAGAAGGGAACAATGAGCAGTTCTTC. This gives the protein CASNLWGEGNNEQFF.

This clone was seen just once. The J gene is TRBJ1-5, the V gene TRBV7-9, with 9 bases that match TRBD1. The CDR3 has 15 amino acids. Germline CDR1 reads SEHNR; CDR2 reads FQNEAQ (reference sequence). Trimming removed 5 bases from V and 4 bases from J; junction bases left unmatched: 6. The CDR3 bases are TGTGCCAGCAGCGCCGGGACAGGGACTAATCAGCCCCAGCATTTT. It codes for CASSAGTGTNQPQHF.

V usage is TRBV19 and J usage is TRBJ1-2; TRBD1 matches 8 bases. The V gene end was trimmed by 6 bases and the J gene end by 5 bases; junction bases not matched to a gene: 8. The CDR3 totals 14 residues. Germline CDR1 is LNHDA and CDR2 is SQIVND (reference sequence). Written as DNA, the CDR3 is TGTGCCAGTAGCCCAGGGGGCTCAGGTTATGGCTACACCTTC. This gives the protein CASSPGGSGYGYTF.

V gene TRBV9 combines with J gene TRBJ1-2; 7 bases align to TRBD1. The junction had 7 bases not matched to a gene; V was cut back by 0 bases and J by 8 bases. Germline-derived CDR1 and CDR2 are SGDLS and YYNGEE. This CDR3 is built from 14 residues. This chain's CDR3 is CASSVVTGAGGYTF. CDR3 sequence (DNA): TGTGCCAGCAGCGTAGTAACAGGGGCTGGGGGCTACACCTTC.

The chain combines TRBV6-6 with TRBJ2-1; D not resolved. The ends were cut back, 2 bases at V and 9 bases at J, with 5 bases in the middle. CDR1 is MNHNY and CDR2 is SVGAGI in the germline V gene (reference sequence). The CDR3 has 11 amino acids. Here the CDR3 DNA reads TGTGCCAGCAGTTACGTAGTTGAGCAGTTCTTC. Translation: CASSYVVEQFF.

As concerns this clone: Its ends do not fully match the called genes, so a read error is possible. The chain combines TRBV7-7 with TRBJ1-6; 7 bases are shared with TRBD1. This CDR3 has 21 amino acids. Germline V CDR1 and CDR2: SSHAT, FNYEAQ (reference sequence). The CDR3 sequence is CASSLGGAYPLGGRSGSPLHF. CDR3 nucleotide sequence: TGTGCTAGCAGCTTAGGTGGGGCTTATCCATTAGGGGGCAGATCGGGCTCACCCCTCCACTTT.

The chain links TRBV25-1 to TRBJ2-7; a weak D match, TRBD1 (6 bases). Trimming cost V 6 bases and J 3 bases, with 18 bases left between them. Germline lookup yields CDR1 MGHDK and CDR2 SYGVNS. The CDR3 runs to 15 residues. CDR3 bases: TGTGCCAGCAGAGAGGGACACGGTAATGTCTACGAGCAGTACTTC. Protein sequence: CASREGHGNVYEQYF.